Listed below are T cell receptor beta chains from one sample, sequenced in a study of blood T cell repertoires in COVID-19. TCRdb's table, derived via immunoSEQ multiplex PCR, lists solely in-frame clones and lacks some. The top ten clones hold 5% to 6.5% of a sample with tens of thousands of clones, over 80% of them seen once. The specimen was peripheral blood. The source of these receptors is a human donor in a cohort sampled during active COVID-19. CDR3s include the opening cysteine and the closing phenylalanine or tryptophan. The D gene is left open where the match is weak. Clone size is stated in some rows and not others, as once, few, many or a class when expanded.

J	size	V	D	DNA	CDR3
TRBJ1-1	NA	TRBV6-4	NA	TGTGCCAGCAGCCCATCGGCAGGGACTGAAGCTTTCTTT	CASSPSAGTEAFF
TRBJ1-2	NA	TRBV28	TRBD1	TGTGCCAGCAGCCCCCGGACAGGGAGGGGTAACTATGGCTACACCTTC	CASSPRTGRGNYGYTF
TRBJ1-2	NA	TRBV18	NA	TGTGCCAGCTCACCCCCGAATACAGGGTATGGCTACACCTTC	CASSPPNTGYGYTF
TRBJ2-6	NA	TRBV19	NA	TGTGCCAGTAGTCCCCAGGCAGGGGGGATGACTGGGGCCAACGTCCTGACTTTC	CASSPQAGGMTGANVLTF
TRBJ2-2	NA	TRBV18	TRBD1	TGTGCCAGCTCACCCAGACAGGGTCGAAACGGGGAGCTGTTTTTT	CASSPRQGRNGELFF
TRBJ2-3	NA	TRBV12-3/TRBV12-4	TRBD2	TGTGCCAGCCTAGCGGGGTTCACAGATACGCAGTATTTT	CASLAGFTDTQYF
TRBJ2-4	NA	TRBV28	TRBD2	TGTGCCAGCAGACCTTCCCCTAGCGGGAAAAACATTCAGTACTTC	CASRPSPSGKNIQYF
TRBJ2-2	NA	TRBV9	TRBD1	TGTGCCAGCAGGGCCGGGACAGCGGAAACCGGGGAGCTGTTTTTT	CASRAGTAETGELFF
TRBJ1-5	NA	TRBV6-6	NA	TGTGCCAGCAGTAAGCCGAGGGTTAATCAGCCCCAGCATTTT	CASSKPRVNQPQHF
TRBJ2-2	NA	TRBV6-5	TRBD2	TGTGCCAGCAGTCCTAGCGGGAGGAGCACCGGGGAGCTGTTTTTT	CASSPSGRSTGELFF
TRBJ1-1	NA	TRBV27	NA	TGTGCCAGCAGTTTATCTCCAGTCGTCATGAACACTGAAGCTTTCTTT	CASSLSPVVMNTEAFF
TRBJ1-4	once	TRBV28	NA	TGTGCCAGCAGTGACCGGGGGATAGGGTATGCAACTAATGAAAAACTGTTTTTT	CASSDRGIGYATNEKLFF
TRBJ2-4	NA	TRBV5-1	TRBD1	TGCGCCAGCAGCTTGGGGGGACAGGGGACAGACATTCAGTACTTC	CASSLGGQGTDIQYF
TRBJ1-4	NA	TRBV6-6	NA	TGTGCCAGCAGTTACATGGAGTCTAATGAAAAACTGTTTTTT	CASSYMESNEKLFF
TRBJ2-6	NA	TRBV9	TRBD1	TGTGCCAGCAGCCTTCGGCAGGGGGCGGCTGGGGCCAACGTCCTGACTTTC	CASSLRQGAAGANVLTF
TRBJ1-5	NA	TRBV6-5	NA	TGTGCCAGCGAGATTCTTTATTATAGCAATCAGCCCCAGCATTTT	CASEILYYSNQPQHF
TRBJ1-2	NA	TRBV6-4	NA	TGTGCCAGCAGTGCAACAGGGACAACTGGGGGTACCTATGGCTACACCTTC	CASSATGTTGGTYGYTF
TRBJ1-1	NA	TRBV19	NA	TGTGCCAGTATAGTCATCGGGCAGGGGAACACTGAAGCTTTCTTT	CASIVIGQGNTEAFF
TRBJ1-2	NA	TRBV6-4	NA	TGTGCCAGCAGTGACGATAGGGAGGGCTATGGCTACACCTTC	CASSDDREGYGYTF
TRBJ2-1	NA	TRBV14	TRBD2	TGTGCCAGCAGCCGAGGGAGAGGGGGCGCGGGACTAGCGAGTGAGCAGTTCTTC	CASSRGRGGAGLASEQFF
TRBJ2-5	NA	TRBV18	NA	TGTGCCAGCTCACCACTAGTGTACGAGACCCAGTACTTC	CASSPLVYETQYF
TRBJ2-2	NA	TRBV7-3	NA	TGTGCCAGCAGCCCCGTTTCCTTTCGGTCAGGGACCGGGGAGCTGTTTTTT	CASSPVSFRSGTGELFF
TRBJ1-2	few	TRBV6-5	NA	TGTGCCAGCAGCTCTGGGGGGGGCCGTGGCTACACCTTC	CASSSGGGRGYTF
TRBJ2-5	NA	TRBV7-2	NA	TGTGCCAGCAGCTTACGGCGGACAAGAGAGACCCAGTACTTC	CASSLRRTRETQYF
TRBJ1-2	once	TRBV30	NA	TGTGCCTGGAGTTCCCCGAGACAACTGAGCGGCTACACCTTC	CAWSSPRQLSGYTF
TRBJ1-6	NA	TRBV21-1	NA	TGTGCCAGCAGCAAAGAGGTTTTGGGCGGAGGACAGGGTGAGTCACCCCTCCACTTT	CASSKEVLGGGQGESPLHF
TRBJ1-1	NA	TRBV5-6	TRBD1	TGTGCCAGCAGTAGGGACAGGGGGCTTAACACTGAAGCTTTCTTT	CASSRDRGLNTEAFF
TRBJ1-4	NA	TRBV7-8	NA	TGTGCCAGCAGCTGGGGGGTTCGGGAAAAACTGTTTTTT	CASSWGVREKLFF
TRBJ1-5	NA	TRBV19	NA	TGTGCCAGTATGAGCTCCGGGGGGAGTCAGCCCCAGCATTTT	CASMSSGGSQPQHF
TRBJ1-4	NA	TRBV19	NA	TGTGCCAGTATGCGGCAGGGGAATGAAAAACTGTTTTTT	CASMRQGNEKLFF
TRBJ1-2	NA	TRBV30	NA	TGTGCCTGGAGTCCACAGGGCTATGGCTACACCTTC	CAWSPQGYGYTF
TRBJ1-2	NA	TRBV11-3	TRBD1	TGTGCCAGCAGCTGGTCGTCGGGACAGGGTCCCGGTTATGGCTACACCTTC	CASSWSSGQGPGYGYTF
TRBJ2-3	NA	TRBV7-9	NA	TGTGCCAGCAGCCTGACGGGCGGGGCAGATACGCAGTATTTT	CASSLTGGADTQYF
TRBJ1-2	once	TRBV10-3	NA	TGTGCCATCAGTGAACAGGGATATGGCTACACCTTC	CAISEQGYGYTF
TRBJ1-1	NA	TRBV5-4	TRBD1	TGTGCCAGCAGCCCTGGACAGGCCTTTGAAGCTTTCTTT	CASSPGQAFEAFF
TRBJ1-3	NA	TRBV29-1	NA	TGCAGCGTTGAAGGGCAGACTGGAAACACCATATATTTT	CSVEGQTGNTIYF
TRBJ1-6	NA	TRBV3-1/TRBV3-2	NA	TGTGCCAGCAGCCAAGTCCGGGGAAGTTCACCCCTCCACTTT	CASSQVRGSSPLHF
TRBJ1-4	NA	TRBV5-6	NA	TGTGCCAGCAGCTTGGGCAGGCAGGGTGAAAAACTGTTTTTT	CASSLGRQGEKLFF
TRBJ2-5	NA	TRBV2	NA	TGTGCCAGCAGTACTAACAGGGCTGGGGAGACCCAGTACTTC	CASSTNRAGETQYF
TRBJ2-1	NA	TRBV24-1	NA	TGTGCCGCTTCGGTAATGTTCTTC	CAASVMFF
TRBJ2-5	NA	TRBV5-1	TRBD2	TGCGCCAGCAGCCTTCGACTAGCGGGGGGGCCCGAGACCCAGTACTTC	CASSLRLAGGPETQYF
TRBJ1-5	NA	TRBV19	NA	TGTGCCAGTAGTATTGGGGCCAGTTATAGCAATCAGCCCCAGCATTTT	CASSIGASYSNQPQHF
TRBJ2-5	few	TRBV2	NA	TGTGCCAGCAGTGGGGGCCCAATCGGCAGGTTAGAGACCCAGTACTTC	CASSGGPIGRLETQYF
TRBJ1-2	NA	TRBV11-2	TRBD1	TGTGCCAGCAGCATACAGGGGGCCGGGGGCTACACCTTC	CASSIQGAGGYTF
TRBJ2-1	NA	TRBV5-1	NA	TGCGCCAGCAGCTTGGGGACAGTTATTGATGAGCAGTTCTTC	CASSLGTVIDEQFF
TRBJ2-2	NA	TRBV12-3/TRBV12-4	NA	TGTGCCAGCAGCCAGGGCCGGGAGCTGTTTTTT	CASSQGRELFF
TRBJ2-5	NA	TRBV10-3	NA	TGTGCCACGGGGGGCGGGCAAGAGACCCAGTACTTC	CATGGGQETQYF
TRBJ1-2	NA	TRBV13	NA	TGTGCCAGCAGCCAGGGGACGGTTGGCTACACCTTC	CASSQGTVGYTF
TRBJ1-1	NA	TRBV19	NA	TGTGCCAGTAGTGGGGCCAAAAAAGCTTTCTTT	CASSGAKKAFF
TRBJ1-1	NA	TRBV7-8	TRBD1	TGTGCCAGCAGATTAGGGGGGGACAGGGGGAGTGGAAACACTGAAGCTTTCTTT	CASRLGGDRGSGNTEAFF
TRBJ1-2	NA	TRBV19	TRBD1	TGTGCCAGTAGTATTGGAACAGGGGGCATCAATGGCTACACCTTC	CASSIGTGGINGYTF
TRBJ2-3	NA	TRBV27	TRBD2	TGTGCCAGCAGGGTCAAAACTAGCGGGGAGGGAGATACGCAGTATTTT	CASRVKTSGEGDTQYF
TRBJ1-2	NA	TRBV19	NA	TGTGCCAGTAGCACCGGGGAGAGCTATGGCTACACCTTC	CASSTGESYGYTF
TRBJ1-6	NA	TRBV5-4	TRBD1	TGTGCCAGCAGCTTGGACAGGGGCCAATCACCCCTCCACTTT	CASSLDRGQSPLHF
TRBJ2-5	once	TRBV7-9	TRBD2	TGTGCCAGCAGCTTAGGTACTCTAGCGGGGTCACAAGAGACCCAGTACTTC	CASSLGTLAGSQETQYF
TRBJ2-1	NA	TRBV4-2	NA	TGTGCCAGCAGCCAAGACGCAGGAAACAATGAGCAGTTCTTC	CASSQDAGNNEQFF
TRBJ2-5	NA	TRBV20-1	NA	TGCAGTGTAGGGGGGGAAGAGACCCAGTACTTC	CSVGGEETQYF
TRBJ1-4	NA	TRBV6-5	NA	TGTGCCAGCAGTTACTCGTACAGGGTGGAGGAAAAACTGTTTTTT	CASSYSYRVEEKLFF